The clone carrying this T cell receptor (beta chain) was detected ten times or more. Its specificity is not known. Each CDR3 protein is one row after TCRdb ran MiXCR on the 5' RACE reads. The sample carries approximately 70,000 distinct CDR3 sequences, around 4.2% recorded once. The entry originates in a study of neurological immune-mediated disorders. Whole-study results and caveats: CDR3 amino acid sequences of expanded clones were not shared across subjects, a result suggesting private repertoires in all groups. The multiple sclerosis repertoire cluster lacked an association with any feature, whether clinical or MRI.

CDR3 length: 13 residues. Deletions cut 4 bases from V and 4 bases from J, with 9 bases between. Germline V gene lookup returns CDR1 SNHLY and CDR2 FYNNEI. J is TRBJ2-3 and V is TRBV2; perhaps D is TRBD1 or TRBD2 (5 bases each). The material sequenced was PBMCs. This receptor was obtained from a man aged 30 to 39 with multiple sclerosis. CDR3 region: CASSGGVADTQYF. In nucleotides, the CDR3 is TGTGCCAGCAGTGGAGGGGTGGCAGATACGCAGTATTTT.